These 28 T cell receptor beta chains originate from one sample sequenced in a study of blood T cell repertoires in COVID-19. Some clones are missing from TCRdb's copy, which holds only in-frame ones; the method was immunoSEQ multiplex PCR. The repertoire has about 120,000 clones, around 81% of them found once; the top ten carry about 15%. What was sequenced was peripheral blood. Every receptor here comes from a young man with COVID-19, enrolled during active disease.

This sequence joins TRBV6-4 and TRBJ2-1; 7 bases line up with TRBD1. This CDR3 has 13 amino acids. V lost 5 bases and J lost 9; bases outside the gene matches: 7. Germline V lookup: CDR1 MRHNA, CDR2 SNTAGT. CDR3 sequence: CASSPTGMGEQFF. The CDR3 bases are TGTGCCAGCAGTCCGACAGGGATGGGTGAGCAGTTCTTC.

The rearrangement links TRBV5-4 to TRBJ1-1; 7 bases agree with TRBD1. Germline trimming cut 5 bases from V and 0 bases from J; bases unmatched to any gene: 7. In germline, CDR1 is SGHNT, CDR2 YYREEE (reference sequence). This CDR3 region has 15 residues. The CDR3 region is CASSTQGRLNTEAFF. DNA for the CDR3: TGTGCCAGCAGTACACAGGGGAGATTGAACACTGAAGCTTTCTTT.

This rearrangement joins TRBV9 to TRBJ2-3; perhaps TRBD2 as D (6 bases). V lost 2 bases, J lost 4 bases, and 14 bases lay in between. The CDR3 is made up of 15 amino acids. The germline gives CDR1 SGDLS, CDR2 YYNGEE. In nucleotides, the CDR3 is TGTGCCAGCAGCGTTATTAGCGGACCGGCAGATACGCAGTATTTT. Amino acid sequence: CASSVISGPADTQYF.

This clone was detected only once. The chain carries TRBV30 and TRBJ1-6; possibly TRBD1 for D (6 bases). Germline V lookup: CDR1 GTSNPN, CDR2 SVGIG (reference sequence). V lost 0 bases to trimming and J lost 7 bases, with 13 bases between them. The CDR3 length is 15 residues. CDR3 sequence: CAWSVKGGLNSPLHF. The CDR3 coding sequence is TGTGCCTGGAGTGTAAAGGGGGGACTAAATTCACCCCTCCACTTT.

The chain is built from TRBV5-8 and TRBJ2-1; D remains ambiguous. V dropped 0 bases and J dropped 0 bases, with 7 bases sitting between them. Germline assignment: CDR1 SGHTS and CDR2 YDEGEE. The CDR3 sequence is 15 residues long. CDR3 residues: CASSLGPVSYNEQFF. CDR3 in DNA: TGTGCCAGCAGCTTGGGGCCAGTCTCCTACAATGAGCAGTTCTTC.

This clone was seen only once. As DNA, the CDR3 is TGTGCCAGCAGCGTATCAGGGTGGACTGAAGCTTTCTTT. Its protein product is CASSVSGWTEAFF. The chain uses TRBV9 and TRBJ1-1; a weak D match, TRBD1 (5 bases). Trimming took off 1 base at V and 5 bases at J, with 9 bases between the two ends. The CDR3 is 13 residues long. The germline V gene encodes CDR1 SGDLS and CDR2 YYNGEE.

This clone was detected ten times or more. J is TRBJ1-2 and V is TRBV27; 7 nucleotides agree with TRBD1. Germline CDR1 and CDR2: MNHEY and SMNVEV (reference sequence). The CDR3 extends over 12 amino acids. J lost 4 bases, V lost 8 bases, and 4 bases had no gene match. The CDR3, as DNA: TGTGCCAGCTTTACAGGGGTCTATGGCTACACCTTC. It encodes CASFTGVYGYTF.

The chain carries TRBV28 and TRBJ1-1; 8 bases match TRBD1. The CDR3 is 14 residues long. Germline V gene data show CDR1 as MDHEN and CDR2 as SYDVKM. V lost 8 bases, J lost 3 bases, and 8 bases stayed unmatched. The CDR3 loop is CASGDHRGYTEAFF. In nucleotides, the CDR3 is TGTGCCAGCGGGGACCACAGGGGGTACACTGAAGCTTTCTTT.

This clone appeared a single time. Sequence at one end of the junction differs from germline and may be a read error. This CDR3 reads CASSANRGTGGLFF. CDR3 bases: TGTGCCAGCAGTGCAAACAGGGGCACCGGGGGGCTGTTTTTT. This chain uses TRBV2 with TRBJ2-2, with a possible D match to TRBD1 (7 bases). The CDR3 has 14 residues. CDR1 and CDR2 from the germline V gene are SNHLY and FYNNEI.

The chain recombines TRBV7-9 with TRBJ1-1, with a weak D call TRBD1 (5 bases). V gave up 5 bases and J gave up 1 base, with 5 bases separating them. Germline CDR1 reads SEHNR; CDR2 reads FQNEAQ (reference sequence). The CDR3 loop spans 12 amino acids. CDR3 residues: CASSQGNTEAFF. Written as DNA, the CDR3 is TGTGCCAGCAGCCAGGGGAACACTGAAGCTTTCTTT.

The genes are TRBV27 and TRBJ1-5; TRBD1 might be the D (5 bases). CDR1 and CDR2 from the germline V gene are MNHEY and SMNVEV (reference sequence). Trimming took off 5 bases at V and 1 base at J, with 21 bases between the two ends. This CDR3 is built from 18 residues. The CDR3 sequence: CASSPRDPGVGSNQPQHF. The CDR3 region has the DNA TGTGCCAGCAGTCCAAGGGACCCGGGGGTTGGGAGCAATCAGCCCCAGCATTTT.

This clone was counted a single time. The chain couples TRBV4-3 to TRBJ1-1; 9 bases map to TRBD1. Trimming took 1 base from V and 4 from J; bases not matched to a gene: 4. In germline, CDR1 is LGHNA, CDR2 YSLEER. The CDR3 consists of 15 residues. The CDR3 reads CASSQGQGGVTEAFF. Written as DNA, the CDR3 is TGCGCCAGCAGCCAAGGACAGGGGGGAGTCACTGAAGCTTTCTTT.

The chain links TRBV2 to TRBJ2-3; D perhaps matches TRBD2 (5 bases). This CDR3 is built from 15 residues. The germline CDR1 and CDR2 sequences are SNHLY and FYNNEI. Trimming pared 8 bases from V and 5 bases from J, leaving 20 bases between. CDR3 sequence reads: CASSKVGLRGDTQYF. The CDR3 nucleotides read TGTGCCAGCTCGAAAGTGGGCCTCCGGGGAGATACGCAGTATTTT.

The rearrangement uses TRBV2 and TRBJ1-2; D is perhaps TRBD1 (5 bases). V lost 5 bases, J lost 5 bases, and 12 bases lay in between. The CDR3 runs to 13 residues. Germline CDR1 and CDR2: SNHLY and FYNNEI. The CDR3 sequence: CASSKGPTYGYTF. The CDR3 DNA is TGTGCCAGCAGTAAGGGGCCCACTTATGGCTACACCTTC.

The chain uses TRBV5-6 and TRBJ2-7; possibly TRBD2 for D (6 bases). The CDR3 contains 14 residues. Trimming stripped 3 bases from V and 3 bases from J, with 13 bases between. CDR1 SGHDT and CDR2 YYEEEE come from the germline V gene. Here the CDR3 reads CASSWGDAYYEQYF. The CDR3 DNA sequence: TGTGCCAGCAGCTGGGGGGACGCTTACTACGAGCAGTACTTC.

The chain couples TRBV11-3 to TRBJ1-6, with 10 bases matching TRBD1. This CDR3 is built from 16 residues. V lost 5 bases and J lost 3; bases outside the gene matches: 4. Germline V gene sequence: CDR1 SGHNT, CDR2 YENEEA. The CDR3 DNA reads as TGTGCCAGCAGCCCCAGGACAGGGGGCTATAATTCACCCCTCCACTTT. This translates into CASSPRTGGYNSPLHF.

The chain employs TRBV18 and TRBJ2-1, with 8 bases lining up with TRBD2. The junction had 4 bases not matched to a gene; V was cut back by 0 bases and J by 6 bases. Germline V lookup: CDR1 KGHSH, CDR2 LQKENI. This CDR3 has 15 amino acids. This chain's CDR3 is CASSPPGLGSNEQFF. For the CDR3, the DNA is TGTGCCAGCTCACCACCGGGACTAGGGAGCAATGAGCAGTTCTTC.

V is TRBV4-3 and J is TRBJ1-1, with a weak D call TRBD1 (5 bases). The CDR3 contains 14 residues. V lost 7 bases and J 1 base, leaving 13 bases between the germline ends. Per the germline V gene, CDR1 is LGHNA and CDR2 is YSLEER. The CDR3 is CASNSRGGNTEAFF. CDR3 sequence (DNA): TGCGCCAGCAACTCCCGGGGGGGGAACACTGAAGCTTTCTTT.

The J gene is TRBJ1-3, the V gene TRBV10-3, with 9 bases aligning to TRBD1. V shed 6 bases and J 0 bases; nucleotides not matched to a gene: 3. Germline CDR1 is ENHRY and CDR2 is SYGVKD. CDR3 length: 15 residues. The DNA of the CDR3 is TGTGCCATCAGGTCGACAGGGGGCTCTGGAAACACCATATATTTT. Residues: CAIRSTGGSGNTIYF.

This clone was detected a few times. This chain joins TRBV3-1 (or the pseudogene TRBV3-2) and TRBJ2-7, with D possibly matching TRBD1 (6 bases). V dropped 1 base and J dropped 6 bases, with 13 bases sitting between them. Germline assignment: CDR1 LGHDT and CDR2 YNNKEL (reference sequence). This CDR3 contains 14 residues. CDR3 nucleotide sequence: TGTGCCAGCAGCCAAGGTACAGGGTTCGGCGAGCAGTACTTC. Its protein is CASSQGTGFGEQYF.

The chain joins TRBV6-5 to TRBJ2-7; 7 nucleotides agree with TRBD1. The junction had 7 bases not matched to a gene; V was cut back by 4 bases and J by 4 bases. The CDR3 has 14 amino acids. The germline gives CDR1 MNHEY, CDR2 SVGAGI. CDR3 loop: CASSSGTALYEQYF. In nucleotides, the CDR3 is TGTGCCAGCAGTTCCGGGACAGCCCTATACGAGCAGTACTTC.

The chain carries TRBV18 and TRBJ2-3; 12 nucleotides agree with TRBD2. From germline, CDR1 is KGHSH and CDR2 LQKENI. J lost 6 bases, V lost 2 bases, and 9 bases had no gene match. The CDR3 totals 17 residues. CDR3 nucleotides: TGTGCCAGCTCACCATCAGGACTAGCGGGATCAATCGATACGCAGTATTTT. It codes for CASSPSGLAGSIDTQYF.

The CDR3 reads CASIGGQGLNTGELFF. The CDR3 nucleotides read TGTGCCAGCATTGGCGGACAGGGACTCAACACCGGGGAGCTGTTTTTT. The chain joins TRBV2 to TRBJ2-2; TRBD1 agrees at 8 bases. The germline gives CDR1 SNHLY, CDR2 FYNNEI. The J segment lost 2 bases and the V segment lost 7 bases, leaving 9 bases of the junction unmatched. CDR3 size: 16 residues.

The V gene is TRBV4-1, the J gene TRBJ2-5; D possibly corresponds to TRBD2 (6 bases). The germline V and J ends were trimmed by 0 bases and 4 bases, with 15 bases remaining between them. This CDR3 region has 16 residues. Germline V lookup: CDR1 MGHRA, CDR2 YSYEKL. CDR3 in DNA: TGCGCCAGCAGCCAAGATGGGGGGACGCTTATAGAGACCCAGTACTTC. Its translation: CASSQDGGTLIETQYF.

The CDR3 sequence is CAIAQGDEAFF. In DNA form, the CDR3 reads TGTGCCATTGCCCAGGGCGACGAAGCTTTCTTT. The gene calls are TRBV19 and TRBJ1-1, with D perhaps matching TRBD1 (5 bases). Germline assignment: CDR1 LNHDA and CDR2 SQIVND (reference sequence). Between the trimmed V and J ends, which lost 10 bases and 8 bases, there was a span of 14 bases. The CDR3 has 11 amino acids.

The genes are TRBV6-2 or TRBV6-3 and TRBJ2-7; TRBD2 aligns across 12 bases. The CDR3 length is 19 residues. The trim removed 2 bases at V and 3 bases at J, leaving 14 bases unmatched. Germline CDR1 is MNHEY and CDR2 is SVGEGT. The CDR3 coding sequence is TGTGCCAGCAGTTACCTCTCTAGCGGGAGGGCCAGTTTTAACTACGAGCAGTACTTC. It yields the protein CASSYLSSGRASFNYEQYF.

The chain is built from TRBV7-2 and TRBJ2-1; perhaps TRBD2 as D (5 bases). Between the trimmed V and J ends, which lost 11 bases and 0 bases, there was a span of 11 bases. The CDR3 spans 13 residues. Germline V gene lookup returns CDR1 SGHTA and CDR2 FQGNSA. DNA for the CDR3: TGTGCCTCGACGGGGTTCTCCTACAATGAGCAGTTCTTC. Its translation is CASTGFSYNEQFF.

The V call is TRBV6-5, the J call TRBJ1-6, with TRBD1 matching over 8 bases. CDR1 MNHEY and CDR2 SVGAGI come from the germline V gene. The junction had 8 bases not matched to a gene; V was cut back by 6 bases and J by 7 bases. This CDR3 comprises 15 residues. The CDR3 is CASSARTGWNSPLHF. The CDR3 DNA reads TGTGCCAGCAGCGCCCGGACAGGGTGGAATTCACCCCTCCACTTT.